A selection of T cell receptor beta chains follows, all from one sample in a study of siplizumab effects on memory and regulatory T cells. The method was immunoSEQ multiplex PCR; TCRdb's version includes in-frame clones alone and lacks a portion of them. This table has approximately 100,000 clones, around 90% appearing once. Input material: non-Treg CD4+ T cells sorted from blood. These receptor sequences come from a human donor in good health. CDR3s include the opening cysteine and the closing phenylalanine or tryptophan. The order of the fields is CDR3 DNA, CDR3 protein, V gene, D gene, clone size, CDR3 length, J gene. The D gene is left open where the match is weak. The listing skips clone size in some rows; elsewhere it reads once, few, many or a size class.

TGTGCCAGTAGTATAGAGGGGGAAGGCAATCAGCCCCAGCATTTT	CASSIEGEGNQPQHF	TRBV19	NA	NA	15	TRBJ1-5
TGTGCCAGCAGCCCCGGAAGGGGTCAGCCCCAGCATTTT	CASSPGRGQPQHF	TRBV6-1	NA	NA	13	TRBJ1-5
TGTGCCTGGAGTTCGGGTCGGAACGCTGAAGCTTTCTTT	CAWSSGRNAEAFF	TRBV30	NA	NA	13	TRBJ1-1
TGCGCCAGCAGCCAAGGGACGGGAAGAGGGGAGACCCAGTACTTC	CASSQGTGRGETQYF	TRBV4-3	NA	NA	15	TRBJ2-5
TGTGCCAGCAGCGTAGGACAGGGGGTATACACCATATATTTT	CASSVGQGVYTIYF	TRBV9	TRBD1	few	14	TRBJ1-3
TGTGCCAGCAGAAACCAACAGGGGGCGGTCGGCTACACCTTC	CASRNQQGAVGYTF	TRBV6-5	TRBD1	few	14	TRBJ1-2
TGTGCCAGCAGCTTGGGACAGTCTCCCTACGAGCAGTACTTC	CASSLGQSPYEQYF	TRBV5-4	NA	NA	14	TRBJ2-7
TGTGCCAGCAGGCTGGGACTAGCGGGGTTATACGAGCAGTACTTC	CASRLGLAGLYEQYF	TRBV28	TRBD2	NA	15	TRBJ2-7
TGCGCCAGCAGCTTGGCCCAGGGGCAGAATGAAAAACTGTTTTTT	CASSLAQGQNEKLFF	TRBV5-1	NA	NA	15	TRBJ1-4
TGCGCCAGCAGCCAAGATCGGGGGAACTATGGCTACACCTTC	CASSQDRGNYGYTF	TRBV4-3	NA	once	14	TRBJ1-2
TGTGCCAGCAGGGACCGAAGGGACGGGGAGCTGTTTTTT	CASRDRRDGELFF	TRBV6-5	NA	NA	13	TRBJ2-2
TGTGCCAGCAGTGGACTAGCTCTGACCCCTGGCACCGGGGAGCTGTTTTTT	CASSGLALTPGTGELFF	TRBV25-1	TRBD2	NA	17	TRBJ2-2
TGTGCCAGTTTGGGGGGGCTTTTC	CASLGGLF	TRBV19	NA	NA	8	TRBJ2-7
TGTGCCAGCCCGAATGGTGAAAGTGGCTACACCTTC	CASPNGESGYTF	TRBV27	NA	many	12	TRBJ1-2
TGTGCCTGGAGTGTCGGGGCCTGGGGCACCGGGGAGCTGTTTTTT	CAWSVGAWGTGELFF	TRBV30	NA	NA	15	TRBJ2-2
TGTGCCAGCAGTAGGGCAGGCGCCTCTGGAAACACCATATATTTT	CASSRAGASGNTIYF	TRBV25-1	NA	once	15	TRBJ1-3
TGCGCCAGCGGCTATAACACCGGGGAGCTGTTTTTT	CASGYNTGELFF	TRBV5-1	NA	NA	12	TRBJ2-2
TGTGCCAGCAGCTTAGGCAGAGATACGCAGTATTTT	CASSLGRDTQYF	TRBV11-3	NA	NA	12	TRBJ2-3